Shown below are 11 T cell receptor beta chains from a single sample sequenced in a study of T cell changes during pregnancy in multiple sclerosis. Assay: immunoSEQ multiplex PCR; the TCRdb copy retains only in-frame clones and omits some. The data hold tens of thousands of clones, with 75% to 90% observed a single time. The specimen comprised CD4+ T cells from peripheral blood mononuclear cells, sampled in the first trimester of pregnancy. The receptor set was obtained from a female donor with multiple sclerosis, enrolled in a pregnancy study.

The V and J genes are TRBV15 and TRBJ2-5; perhaps TRBD2 as D (5 bases). The germline gives CDR1 LNHNV, CDR2 YYDKDF (reference sequence). The V and J ends lost 9 bases and 2 bases respectively, with 16 bases between them. There are 14 residues in the CDR3. The CDR3 bases are TGTGCCACAGCTGTGGGCGGGCCTCAAGAGACCCAGTACTTC. Its translation: CATAVGGPQETQYF. Variable domain in full (rest from reference TRBV15 and TRBJ2-5): DAMVIQNPRYQVTQFGKPVTLSCSQTLNHNVMYWYQQKSSQAPKLLFHYYDKDFNNEADTPDNFQSRRPNTSFCFLDIRSPGLGDTAMYLCATAVGGPQETQYFGPGTRLLVL.

V usage is TRBV14 and J usage is TRBJ2-3, with 10 bases lining up with TRBD2. After removal of 1 base from V and 8 bases from J, the junction contained 6 bases not matched to a gene. The CDR3 consists of 15 residues. Germline lookup yields CDR1 SGHDN and CDR2 FVKESK. The CDR3 protein is CASSQVSSGRGTQYF. The CDR3, as DNA: TGTGCCAGCAGCCAAGTTTCTAGCGGGAGAGGTACGCAGTATTTT.

The J gene is TRBJ1-2, the V gene TRBV18; D call uncertain. Germline values: CDR1 KGHSH, CDR2 LQKENI. V was cut by 3 bases and J by 7 bases, with 12 bases left in between. CDR3 size: 13 residues. The CDR3 DNA reads as TGTGCCAGCTCACCTAGTTTTTTAAGTGGCTACACCTTC. Protein product: CASSPSFLSGYTF.

This rearrangement joins TRBV7-3 to TRBJ2-3, with D tentatively TRBD2 (7 bases). CDR1 is SGHTA, CDR2 FQGTGA, per germline. The CDR3 runs 16 residues. The V end lost 4 bases, the J end lost 1 base, and 15 bases lay between the germline ends. The CDR3, as DNA: TGTGCCAGCAGCTCCCGAAGGGGGGGCGGCACAGATACGCAGTATTTT. Translating gives CASSSRRGGGTDTQYF.

This clone was counted between two and nine times. The genes are TRBV5-6 and TRBJ1-6, with 8 positions matching TRBD1. The CDR3 is 15 amino acids. Per the germline V gene, CDR1 is SGHDT and CDR2 is YYEEEE. Trimming removed 0 bases from V and 8 bases from J; junction bases left unmatched: 4. This chain's CDR3 is CASSLVGTGDSPLHF. Written as DNA, the CDR3 is TGTGCCAGCAGCTTGGTAGGGACAGGAGATTCACCCCTCCACTTT.

In DNA, the CDR3 is TGTGCCAGCAGCCCTAGCGGGAGGTCGGATGAGCAGTTCTTC. Translating it yields CASSPSGRSDEQFF. The chain links TRBV11-1 to TRBJ2-1; 11 positions agree with TRBD2. After removal of 5 bases from V and 8 bases from J, the junction contained 5 bases not matched to a gene. From germline, CDR1 is SGHAT and CDR2 FQDESV (reference sequence). CDR3 length equals 14 residues.

This chain joins TRBV28 and TRBJ1-2, with 8 bases lining up with TRBD1. The germline gives CDR1 MDHEN, CDR2 SYDVKM. The junction had 1 base not matched to a gene; V was cut back by 4 bases and J by 6 bases. This CDR3 comprises 12 residues. The CDR3 protein is CASSSGQDGYTF. The CDR3 DNA sequence: TGTGCCAGCAGTTCGGGACAGGATGGCTACACCTTC.

The chain couples TRBV7-9 to TRBJ2-5; weak D call: TRBD1 (6 bases). Germline V gene data show CDR1 as SEHNR and CDR2 as FQNEAQ (reference sequence). There are 14 residues in the CDR3. The V and J ends lost 5 bases and 2 bases respectively, with 12 bases between them. The CDR3 coding sequence is TGTGCCAGCAGCGTAGGGACATTACAAGAGACCCAGTACTTC. This gives the protein CASSVGTLQETQYF.

Comments on this clone: This same CDR3 is encoded by further DNA sequences in the sample. This chain uses TRBV18 with TRBJ2-5; D not resolved. Germline CDR1 and CDR2: KGHSH and LQKENI. V gave up 2 bases and J gave up 4 bases, with 5 bases separating them. The CDR3 runs 12 residues. CDR3 DNA sequence: TGTGCCAGCTCACCAGTCCGAGAGACCCAGTACTTC. Residues: CASSPVRETQYF.

CDR3 nucleotide sequence: TGTGCCAGTACCCTAGACAGGGGGCGCAATCAGCCCCAGCATTTT. Translated, it gives CASTLDRGRNQPQHF. The V call is TRBV19, the J call TRBJ1-5; TRBD1 agrees at 10 bases. The CDR3 is made up of 15 amino acids. V lost 7 bases to trimming and J lost 2 bases; unmatched junction nucleotides: 5. Per the germline V gene, CDR1 is LNHDA and CDR2 is SQIVND (reference sequence).

The chain combines TRBV11-3 with TRBJ2-3, with TRBD2 identical over 7 bases. This CDR3 is 14 amino acids long. Germline trimming cut 1 base from V and 6 bases from J; bases unmatched to any gene: 4. Germline V CDR1 and CDR2: SGHNT, YENEEA. CDR3 region: CASSLGLAADTQYF. The CDR3 region has the DNA TGTGCCAGCAGCTTAGGCCTAGCGGCGGATACGCAGTATTTT.